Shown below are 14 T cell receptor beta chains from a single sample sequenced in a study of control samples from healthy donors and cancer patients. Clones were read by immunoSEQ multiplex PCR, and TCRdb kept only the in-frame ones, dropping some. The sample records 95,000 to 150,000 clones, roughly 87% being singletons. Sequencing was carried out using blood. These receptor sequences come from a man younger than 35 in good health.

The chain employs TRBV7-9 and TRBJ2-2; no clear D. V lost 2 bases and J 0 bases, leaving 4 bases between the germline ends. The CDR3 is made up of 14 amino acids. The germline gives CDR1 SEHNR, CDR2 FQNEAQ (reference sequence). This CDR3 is CASSLITNTGELFF. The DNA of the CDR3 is TGTGCCAGCAGCTTAATAACGAACACCGGGGAGCTGTTTTTT.

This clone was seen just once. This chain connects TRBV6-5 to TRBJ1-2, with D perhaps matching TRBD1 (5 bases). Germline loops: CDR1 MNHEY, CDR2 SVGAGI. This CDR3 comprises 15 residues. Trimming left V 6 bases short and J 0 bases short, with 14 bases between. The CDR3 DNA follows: TGTGCCAGCAGCACAGGAGGAGCTTCTAACTATGGCTACACCTTC. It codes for CASSTGGASNYGYTF.

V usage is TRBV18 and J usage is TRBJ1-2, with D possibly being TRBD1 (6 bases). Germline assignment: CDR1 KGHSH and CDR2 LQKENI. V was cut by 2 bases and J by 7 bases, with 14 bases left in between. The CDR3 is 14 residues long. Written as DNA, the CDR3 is TGTGCCAGCTCACCATTTTCGGGGGCGCTTGGCTACACCTTC. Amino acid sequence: CASSPFSGALGYTF.

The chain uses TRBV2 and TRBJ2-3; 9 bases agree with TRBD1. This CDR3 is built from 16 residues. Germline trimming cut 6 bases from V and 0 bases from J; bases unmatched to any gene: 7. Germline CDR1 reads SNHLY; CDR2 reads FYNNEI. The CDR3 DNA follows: TGTGCCAGCAGCGGACAGGGGACCCGTAGCACAGATACGCAGTATTTT. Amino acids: CASSGQGTRSTDTQYF.

The CDR3 bases are TGTGCCAGCAGCTTGTTAGGTATCAGAGACAGGACGAACACTGAAGCTTTCTTT. Protein product: CASSLLGIRDRTNTEAFF. The chain is built from TRBV5-6 and TRBJ1-1; possible D gene TRBD1, 6 bases. Trimming removed 1 base from V and 1 base from J, with 20 bases in between. Germline values: CDR1 SGHDT, CDR2 YYEEEE. The CDR3 contains 18 residues.

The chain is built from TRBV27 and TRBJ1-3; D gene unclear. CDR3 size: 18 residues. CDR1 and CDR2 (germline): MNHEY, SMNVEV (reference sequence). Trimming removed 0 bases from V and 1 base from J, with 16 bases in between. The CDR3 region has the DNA TGTGCCAGCAGTTTATCCTACCCCGGGGATGGGTCTGGAAACACCATATATTTT. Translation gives CASSLSYPGDGSGNTIYF.

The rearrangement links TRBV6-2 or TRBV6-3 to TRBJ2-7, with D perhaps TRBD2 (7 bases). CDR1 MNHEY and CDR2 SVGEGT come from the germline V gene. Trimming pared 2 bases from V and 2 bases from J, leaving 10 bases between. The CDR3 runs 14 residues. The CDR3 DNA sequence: TGTGCCAGCAGTTACGGGGGGGGCCCCTACGAGCAGTACTTC. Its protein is CASSYGGGPYEQYF.

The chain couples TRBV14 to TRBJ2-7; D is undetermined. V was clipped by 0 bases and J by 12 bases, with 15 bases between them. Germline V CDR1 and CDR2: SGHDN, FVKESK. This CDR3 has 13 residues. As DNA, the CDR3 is TGTGCCAGCAGCCAAGATAGATCCATTCCCGGGTACTTC. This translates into CASSQDRSIPGYF.

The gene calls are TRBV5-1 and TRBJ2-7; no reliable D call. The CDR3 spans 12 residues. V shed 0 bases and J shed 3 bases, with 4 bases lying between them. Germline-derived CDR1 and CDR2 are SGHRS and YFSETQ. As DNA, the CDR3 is TGCGCCAGCAGCTTGGACTACTACGAGCAGTACTTC. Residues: CASSLDYYEQYF.

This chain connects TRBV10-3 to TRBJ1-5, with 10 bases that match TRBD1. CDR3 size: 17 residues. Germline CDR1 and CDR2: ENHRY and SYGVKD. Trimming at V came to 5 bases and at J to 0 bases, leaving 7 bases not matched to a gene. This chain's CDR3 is CAISQAGTGDSNQPQHF. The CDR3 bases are TGTGCCATCAGTCAAGCCGGGACAGGGGATAGCAATCAGCCCCAGCATTTT.

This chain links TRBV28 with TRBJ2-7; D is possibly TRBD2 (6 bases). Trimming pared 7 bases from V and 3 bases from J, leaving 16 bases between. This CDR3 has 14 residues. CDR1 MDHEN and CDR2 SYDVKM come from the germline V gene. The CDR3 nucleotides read TGTGCCAGCACTCCGGACTACTCCGACTACGAGCAGTACTTC. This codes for CASTPDYSDYEQYF.

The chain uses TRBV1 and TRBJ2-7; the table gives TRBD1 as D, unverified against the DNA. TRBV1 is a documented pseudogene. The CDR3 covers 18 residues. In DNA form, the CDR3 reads TGCACCAGCAGCCAAGGTCCTTTTGCCGGACAGGGAGCCTACGAGCAGTACTTC. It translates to CTSSQGPFAGQGAYEQYF.

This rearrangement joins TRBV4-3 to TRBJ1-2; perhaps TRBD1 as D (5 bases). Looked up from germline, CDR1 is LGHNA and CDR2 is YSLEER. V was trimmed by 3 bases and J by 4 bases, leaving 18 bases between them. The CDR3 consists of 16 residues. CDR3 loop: CASSQPSGTGSYGYTF. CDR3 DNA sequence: TGCGCCAGCAGCCAGCCTTCCGGGACGGGATCCTATGGCTACACCTTC.

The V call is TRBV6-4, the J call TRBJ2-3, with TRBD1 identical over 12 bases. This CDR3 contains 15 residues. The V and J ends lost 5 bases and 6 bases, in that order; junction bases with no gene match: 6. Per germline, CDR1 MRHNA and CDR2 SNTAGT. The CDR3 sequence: CASSSGTGGADTQYF. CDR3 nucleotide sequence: TGTGCCAGCAGTTCCGGGACAGGGGGCGCGGATACGCAGTATTTT.